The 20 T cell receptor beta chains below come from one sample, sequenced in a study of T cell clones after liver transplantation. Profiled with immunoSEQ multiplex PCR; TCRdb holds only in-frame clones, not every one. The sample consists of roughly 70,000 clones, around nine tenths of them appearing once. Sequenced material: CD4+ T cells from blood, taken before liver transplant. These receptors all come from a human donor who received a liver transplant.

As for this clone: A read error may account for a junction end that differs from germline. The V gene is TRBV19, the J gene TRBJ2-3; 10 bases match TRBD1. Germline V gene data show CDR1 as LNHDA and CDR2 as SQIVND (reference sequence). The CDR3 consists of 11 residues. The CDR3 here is CASSSGTGVHF. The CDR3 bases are TGTGCCAGTAGTTCCGGGACAGGGGTGCATTTT. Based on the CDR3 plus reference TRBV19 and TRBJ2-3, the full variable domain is DGGITQSPKYLFRKEGQNVTLSCEQNLNHDAMYWYRQDPGQGLRLIYYSQIVNDFQKGDIAEGYSVSREKKESFPLTVTSAQKNPTAFYLCASSSGTGVHFGPGTRLTVL.

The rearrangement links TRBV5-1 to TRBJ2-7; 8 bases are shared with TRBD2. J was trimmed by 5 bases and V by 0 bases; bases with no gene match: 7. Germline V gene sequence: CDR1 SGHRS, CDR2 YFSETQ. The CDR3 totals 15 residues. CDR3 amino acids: CASSLGIVAGHEQYF. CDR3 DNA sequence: TGCGCCAGCAGCTTGGGGATAGTAGCGGGACACGAGCAGTACTTC.

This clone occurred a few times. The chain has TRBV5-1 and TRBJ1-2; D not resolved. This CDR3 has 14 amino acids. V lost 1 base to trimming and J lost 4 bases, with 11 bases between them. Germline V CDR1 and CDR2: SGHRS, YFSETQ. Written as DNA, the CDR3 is TGCGCCAGCAGCTTGTCTTCTGGCATCTATGGCTACACCTTC. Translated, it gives CASSLSSGIYGYTF.

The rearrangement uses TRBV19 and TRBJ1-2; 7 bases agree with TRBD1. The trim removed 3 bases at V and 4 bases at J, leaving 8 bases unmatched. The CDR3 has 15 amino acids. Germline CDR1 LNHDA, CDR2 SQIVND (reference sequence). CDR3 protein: CASSIGLGTAYGYTF. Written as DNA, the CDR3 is TGTGCCAGTAGTATCGGCCTCGGGACAGCCTATGGCTACACCTTC.

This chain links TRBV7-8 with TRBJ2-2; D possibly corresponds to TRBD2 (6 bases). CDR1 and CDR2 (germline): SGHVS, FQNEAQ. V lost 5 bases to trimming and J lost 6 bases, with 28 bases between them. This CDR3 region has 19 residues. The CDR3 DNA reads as TGTGCCAGCAGCCCGCTTGCGAGCGGGCCGGGATTTTGGGCCGGGGAGCTGTTTTTT. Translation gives CASSPLASGPGFWAGELFF.

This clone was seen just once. The CDR3 reads CATSRWASGSTGELFF. The CDR3 region has the DNA TGTGCCACCAGCAGGTGGGCCTCAGGGTCCACCGGGGAGCTGTTTTTT. The chain carries TRBV15 and TRBJ2-2; D possibly corresponds to TRBD1 (5 bases). The CDR3 consists of 16 residues. Trimming shortened V by 3 bases and J by 4 bases, and 15 bases separated the two germline ends. From germline, CDR1 is LNHNV and CDR2 YYDKDF (reference sequence).

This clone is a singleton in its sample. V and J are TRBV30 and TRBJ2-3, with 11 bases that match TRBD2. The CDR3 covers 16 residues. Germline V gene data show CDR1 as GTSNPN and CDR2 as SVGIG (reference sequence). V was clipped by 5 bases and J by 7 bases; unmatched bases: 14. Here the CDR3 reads CAWSPAIAGGRNTQYF. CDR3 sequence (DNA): TGTGCCTGGTCACCCGCTATAGCGGGAGGGCGGAATACGCAGTATTTT. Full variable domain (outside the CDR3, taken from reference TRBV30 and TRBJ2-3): SQTIHQWPATLVQPVGSPLSLECTVEGTSNPNLYWYRQAAGRGLQLLFYSVGIGQISSEVPQNLSASRPQDRQFILSSKKLLLSDSGFYLCAWSPAIAGGRNTQYFGPGTRLTVL.

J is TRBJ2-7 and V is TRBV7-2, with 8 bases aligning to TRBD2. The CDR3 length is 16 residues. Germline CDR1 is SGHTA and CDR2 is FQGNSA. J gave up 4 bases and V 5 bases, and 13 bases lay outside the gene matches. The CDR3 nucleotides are TGTGCCAGCAGCCCCGTCGGGGCGGGAGGTCGGTACGAGCAGTACTTC. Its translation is CASSPVGAGGRYEQYF.

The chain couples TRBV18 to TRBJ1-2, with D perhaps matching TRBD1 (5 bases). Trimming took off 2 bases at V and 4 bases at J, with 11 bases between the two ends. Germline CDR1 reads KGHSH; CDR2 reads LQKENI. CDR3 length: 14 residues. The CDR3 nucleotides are TGTGCCAGCTCACCAGGGACGGACCTCTATGGCTACACCTTC. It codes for CASSPGTDLYGYTF.

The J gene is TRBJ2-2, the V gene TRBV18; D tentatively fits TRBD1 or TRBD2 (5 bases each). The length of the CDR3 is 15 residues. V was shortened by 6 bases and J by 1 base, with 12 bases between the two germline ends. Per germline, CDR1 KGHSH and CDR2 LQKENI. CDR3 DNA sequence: TGTGCCAGCTCCCCCCCAGGGAGGAACACCGGGGAGCTGTTTTTT. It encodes CASSPPGRNTGELFF. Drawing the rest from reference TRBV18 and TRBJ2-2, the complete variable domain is NAGVMQNPRHLVRRRGQEARLRCSPMKGHSHVYWYRQLPEEGLKFMVYLQKENIIDESGMPKERFSAEFPKEGPSILRIQQVVRGDSAAYFCASSPPGRNTGELFFGEGSRLTVL.

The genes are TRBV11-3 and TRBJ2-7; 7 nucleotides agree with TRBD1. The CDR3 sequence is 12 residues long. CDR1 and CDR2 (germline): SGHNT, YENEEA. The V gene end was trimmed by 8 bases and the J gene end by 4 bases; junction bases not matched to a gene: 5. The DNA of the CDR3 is TGTGCCAGCGGGGCCAGGGGGTACGAGCAGTACTTC. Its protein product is CASGARGYEQYF.

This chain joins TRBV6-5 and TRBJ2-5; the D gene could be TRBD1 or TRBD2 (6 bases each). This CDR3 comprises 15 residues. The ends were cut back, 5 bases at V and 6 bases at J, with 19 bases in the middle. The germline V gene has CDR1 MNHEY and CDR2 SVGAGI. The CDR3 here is CASSRSGGTEQTQYF. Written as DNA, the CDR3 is TGTGCCAGCAGTCGTTCCGGGGGCACCGAGCAGACCCAGTACTTC.

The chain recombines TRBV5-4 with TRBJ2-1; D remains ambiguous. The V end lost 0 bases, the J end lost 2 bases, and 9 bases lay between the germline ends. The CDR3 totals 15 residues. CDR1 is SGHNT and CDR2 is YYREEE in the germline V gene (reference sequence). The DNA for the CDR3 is TGTGCCAGCAGCTTGGCAGGCGACGCCTACAATGAGCAGTTCTTC. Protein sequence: CASSLAGDAYNEQFF.

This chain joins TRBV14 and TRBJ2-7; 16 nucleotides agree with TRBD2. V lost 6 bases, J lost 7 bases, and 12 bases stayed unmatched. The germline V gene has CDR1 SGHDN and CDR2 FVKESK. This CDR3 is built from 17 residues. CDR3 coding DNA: TGTGCCAGCAGTCGGCCGGGACTAGCGGGAGGGTCCTTTGAGCAGTACTTC. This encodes CASSRPGLAGGSFEQYF.

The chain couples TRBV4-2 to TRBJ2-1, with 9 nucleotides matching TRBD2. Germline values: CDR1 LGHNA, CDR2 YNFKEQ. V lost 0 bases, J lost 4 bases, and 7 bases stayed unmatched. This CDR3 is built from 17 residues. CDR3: CASSQEGLARAYNEQFF. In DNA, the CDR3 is TGTGCCAGCAGCCAAGAGGGACTAGCTAGGGCTTACAATGAGCAGTTCTTC.

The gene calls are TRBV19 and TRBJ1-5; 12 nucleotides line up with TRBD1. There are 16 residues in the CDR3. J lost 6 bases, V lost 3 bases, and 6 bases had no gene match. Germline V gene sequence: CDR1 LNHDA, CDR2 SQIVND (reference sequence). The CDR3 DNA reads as TGTGCCAGTAGTATGGGGGACAGGGGGCGAGGTCAGCCCCAGCATTTT. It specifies CASSMGDRGRGQPQHF.

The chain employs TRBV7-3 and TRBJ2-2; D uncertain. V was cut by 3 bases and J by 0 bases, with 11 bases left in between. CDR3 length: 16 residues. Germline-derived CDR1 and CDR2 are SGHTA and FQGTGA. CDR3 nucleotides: TGTGCCAGCAGCTTGTTCACGCCTTCGAACACCGGGGAGCTGTTTTTT. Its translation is CASSLFTPSNTGELFF.

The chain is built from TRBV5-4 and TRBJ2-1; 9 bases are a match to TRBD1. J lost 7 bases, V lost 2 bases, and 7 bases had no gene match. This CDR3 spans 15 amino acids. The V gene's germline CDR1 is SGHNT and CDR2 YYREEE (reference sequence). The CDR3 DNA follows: TGTGCCAGCAGCTTACCCGGGACAGGGTCAAATGAGCAGTTCTTC. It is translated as CASSLPGTGSNEQFF. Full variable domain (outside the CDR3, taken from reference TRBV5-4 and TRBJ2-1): ETGVTQSPTHLIKTRGQQVTLRCSSQSGHNTVSWYQQALGQGPQFIFQYYREEENGRGNFPPRFSGLQFPNYSSELNVNALELDDSALYLCASSLPGTGSNEQFFGPGTRLTVL.

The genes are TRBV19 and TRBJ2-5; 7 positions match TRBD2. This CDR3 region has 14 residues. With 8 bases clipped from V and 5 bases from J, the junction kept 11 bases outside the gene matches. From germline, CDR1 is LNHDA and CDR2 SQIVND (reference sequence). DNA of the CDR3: TGTGCCAGTTCCCGGGGGGAGGGCCGGGAGACCCAGTACTTC. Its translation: CASSRGEGRETQYF.

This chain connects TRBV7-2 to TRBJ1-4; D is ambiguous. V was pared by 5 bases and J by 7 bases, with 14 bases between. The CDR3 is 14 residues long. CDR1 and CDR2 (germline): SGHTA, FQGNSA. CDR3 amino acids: CASSARPGREKLFF. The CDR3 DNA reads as TGTGCCAGCAGCGCCCGTCCCGGGCGTGAAAAACTGTTTTTT.